The T cell receptor beta chain described here comes from a study of cytomegalovirus exposure and HLA in healthy donors. General study points: In vitro assays verified that a few CMV-associated chains recognized CMV antigens specifically. It was taken for granted in presence/absence analyses that sequencing depth across donors was roughly uniform.

Comments on this clone: Its antigen remains unidentified.

Donors showed nominal health when sampled, although they likely had unrecorded immune exposures. The CDR3 covers 17 residues. Germline CDR1 reads LGHNA; CDR2 reads YNFKEQ. V was pared by 3 bases and J by 2 bases, with 7 bases of the junction left unmatched. Primers: 60 Vbeta forward and 13 Jbeta reverse. In the authors' workflow: The count from a later analysis was 70 million to 85 million unique TCR beta chains, some 10 million of them shared. The protocol was immunoSEQ multiplex PCR, while the TCRdb copy is restricted to in-frame clones and leaves out a portion. D and trimming were read from the DNA, whereas the V and J calls and clone size are those reported in that table. The sample table sets out about 140,000 clones.

This rearrangement joins TRBV4-2 to TRBJ1-3; the match to TRBD1 covers 10 bases. Sequencing was performed on PBMCs. This TCR derives from a woman younger than 30 in good health and CMV-seronegative. CDR3 in amino acids: CASSQSGTGEPGNTIYF. The CDR3 nucleotides read TGTGCCAGCAGCCAGTCCGGGACAGGGGAGCCTGGAAACACCATATATTTT.